This TCR beta chain was sequenced in a study of cytotoxic CD8 clonotypes in ibrutinib-treated CLL. Germline CDR1 reads LGHNA; CDR2 reads YNFKEQ. This CDR3 is 16 amino acids long. Trimming at V came to 1 base and at J to 2 bases, leaving 8 bases not matched to a gene. Sequencing used immunoSEQ multiplex PCR; TCRdb keeps in-frame clones, though not all of them. The sample includes just over 200,000 clones, more than 65% seen only once; the top ten take approximately 5.9%. The chain combines TRBV4-2 with TRBJ2-7; 7 nucleotides agree with TRBD1. The sample here was PBMCs, taken after 12 months of ibrutinib treatment. This TCR was sampled from a human donor with chronic lymphocytic leukemia. The CDR3 region is CASSQGTGTATYEQYF. In nucleotides, the CDR3 is TGTGCCAGCAGCCAAGGGACCGGGACAGCAACCTACGAGCAGTACTTC.